This T cell receptor (beta chain) was profiled in a study of identical twins. Points from the study as a whole: Excess sharing between twins was weaker in beta out-of-frame sequences.

TCRdb called the 5' RACE reads again in MiXCR, with one record for every CDR3 protein. This sample yields 450,000 or so distinct CDR3 sequences, of which around 15% are seen a single time; about 1% belongs to the top ten. V dropped 5 bases and J dropped 6; count of bases not matched to a gene: 7. The CDR3 is 14 residues long. About this clonotype itself: Its antigen is as yet unknown.

These data are also associated with another study on yellow fever vaccine responses in identical twins.

The chain combines TRBV12-3 or TRBV12-4 with TRBJ2-1; 7 nucleotides match TRBD1. The TCR sequence derives from a woman between 18 and 30 years old in good health. The sample taken for sequencing was CD4+ T cells sorted from blood. CDR3 in DNA: TGTGCCAGCAGTAATCAGGGGGTGGTCAATGAGCAGTTCTTC. Its translation is CASSNQGVVNEQFF.